This passage covers 29 T cell receptor beta chains from one sample sequenced in a study of shared clonotypes between healthy human individuals. Assay used: immunoSEQ multiplex PCR; TCRdb lists only in-frame clones, some missing. The sample comprises about 2.4 million clones, more than 85% of which are singletons, and approximately 0.35% rests with the top ten. What was sequenced was naive CD4+ T cells from PBMCs. Sample subset: CD45RA+ positively selected. Receptors originate from a man aged 18 to 29 in good health. Some clones in this sample may be carry-over from other donors' samples.

CDR3 DNA: TGTGCCAGCCGAGCCTTGGCGGGGAGGTCTTCTGGGGCCAACGTCCTGACTTTC. It translates to CASRALAGRSSGANVLTF. The chain joins TRBV27 to TRBJ2-6, with D perhaps TRBD2 (6 bases). Germline-derived CDR1 and CDR2 are MNHEY and SMNVEV (reference sequence). V was cut by 8 bases and J by 1 base, with 21 bases left in between. The CDR3 covers 18 residues.

This clone was counted once. The chain carries TRBV7-2 and TRBJ2-1; 7 bases are shared with TRBD1. The V and J ends lost 6 bases and 5 bases, in that order; junction bases with no gene match: 10. CDR1 and CDR2 from the germline V gene are SGHTA and FQGNSA. This CDR3 region has 15 residues. The CDR3 nucleotides read TGTGCCAGCAGTCGACCTCGGGACAGCAACAATGAGCAGTTCTTC. This translates into CASSRPRDSNNEQFF.

Of note for this clone: A much larger clonotype is one base distant, so this may be a read error. This chain uses TRBV27 with TRBJ2-5, with unresolved D. The CDR3 loop spans 14 amino acids. Germline values: CDR1 MNHEY, CDR2 SMNVEV (reference sequence). The CDR3 loop reads CASSLWAKQGTQYF. CDR3 DNA sequence: TGTGCCAGCAGTTTATGGGCCAAGCAAGGGACCCAGTACTTC.

The gene calls are TRBV19 and TRBJ2-3; 7 bases align to TRBD2. CDR1 and CDR2 (germline): LNHDA, SQIVND (reference sequence). The V gene end was trimmed by 8 bases and the J gene end by 2 bases; junction bases not matched to a gene: 4. The CDR3 contains 13 residues. The CDR3 here is CASREAATDTQYF. The CDR3 coding sequence is TGTGCCAGTCGGGAGGCAGCCACAGATACGCAGTATTTT.

Comment on this clone: This sample also contains other DNA sequences that code for the same CDR3. The chain joins TRBV29-1 to TRBJ1-1, with D unclear. CDR1 and CDR2 (germline): SQVTM, ANQGSEA. Trimming took off 4 bases at V and 1 base at J, with 4 bases between the two ends. This CDR3 contains 11 residues. The CDR3 is CSVARNTEAFF. The CDR3 DNA follows: TGCAGCGTTGCGAGGAACACTGAAGCTTTCTTT.

Of note for this clone: The identical CDR3 is also encoded by other nucleotide sequences in the sample. The chain recombines TRBV27 with TRBJ1-2; tentatively, D is TRBD1 (6 bases). V lost 3 bases and J lost 5, with 10 bases in between. The germline CDR1 and CDR2 sequences are MNHEY and SMNVEV (reference sequence). The CDR3 runs 13 residues. The CDR3 spells CASSFRGLYGYTF. The CDR3 DNA reads TGTGCCAGCAGTTTTAGGGGGTTGTATGGCTACACCTTC.

The V gene is TRBV4-2, the J gene TRBJ1-2, with D perhaps matching TRBD1 (5 bases). Germline-derived CDR1 and CDR2 are LGHNA and YNFKEQ. Deletions cut 6 bases from V and 7 bases from J, with 15 bases between. CDR3 length equals 13 residues. In DNA, the CDR3 is TGTGCCAGCAGGCTGGCAGGGACGGGTGGCTACACCTTC. Encoded protein: CASRLAGTGGYTF.

The chain links TRBV29-1 to TRBJ2-1, with D unresolved. The CDR3 has 16 amino acids. The V and J ends lost 4 bases and 2 bases respectively, with 18 bases between them. CDR1 and CDR2 from the germline V gene are SQVTM and ANQGSEA. CDR3 DNA sequence: TGCAGCGTTGCTTTGGTAATGACGGTGGCCTACAATGAGCAGTTCTTC. It translates to CSVALVMTVAYNEQFF.

The rearrangement joins TRBV7-6 to TRBJ2-7, with 8 bases matching TRBD2. The CDR3 is made up of 15 amino acids. Germline V gives CDR1 SGHVS, CDR2 FNYEAQ. With V trimmed by 6 bases and J by 4 bases, 11 bases remained unmatched. CDR3 protein: CASSLTSGPIYEQYF. The CDR3 DNA is TGTGCCAGCAGTCTTACTAGCGGCCCTATTTACGAGCAGTACTTC.

The rearrangement uses TRBV28 and TRBJ1-4; no reliable D call. The germline V gene encodes CDR1 MDHEN and CDR2 SYDVKM. The germline V and J ends were trimmed by 6 bases and 6 bases, with 11 bases remaining between them. CDR3 length: 13 residues. The CDR3 protein is CASRWGGDEKLFF. CDR3 in DNA: TGTGCCAGCAGATGGGGTGGGGATGAAAAACTGTTTTTT.

The chain is built from TRBV25-1 and TRBJ2-1; no definite D call. The CDR3 extends over 14 amino acids. Germline V lookup: CDR1 MGHDK, CDR2 SYGVNS. The V end was cut by 1 base, the J end by 10 bases, with 14 bases between. CDR3 in DNA: TGTGCCAGCAGTGAATGTGTTTCAAGGTGCGAGCAGTTCTTC. The encoded protein is CASSECVSRCEQFF.

The chain joins TRBV2 to TRBJ2-1; a possible D gene is TRBD2 (6 bases). The germline CDR1 and CDR2 sequences are SNHLY and FYNNEI. CDR3 length: 12 residues. V was cut by 4 bases and J by 8 bases, with 9 bases left in between. The CDR3 nucleotides are TGTGCCAGCAGTGTAGCGGAGGATGAGCAGTTCTTC. Protein sequence: CASSVAEDEQFF.

The chain is built from TRBV7-9 and TRBJ2-7; unclear D gene. The germline V and J ends were trimmed by 1 base and 5 bases, with 12 bases remaining between them. CDR3 length: 14 amino acids. Germline loops: CDR1 SEHNR, CDR2 FQNEAQ (reference sequence). The CDR3 nucleotides are TGTGCCAGCAGCTTAGGGCAGGCTCAGGACGAGCAGTACTTC. Translating it yields CASSLGQAQDEQYF.

The chain carries TRBV28 and TRBJ1-3; D not resolved. The length of the CDR3 is 16 residues. V lost 4 bases and J lost 0, with 13 bases in between. Germline V CDR1 and CDR2: MDHEN, SYDVKM. The CDR3 sequence is CASSSLKVFSGNTIYF. The CDR3 DNA follows: TGTGCCAGCAGTTCTCTCAAAGTTTTCTCTGGAAACACCATATATTTT.

Details on this clone: This specimen includes other DNA sequences encoding the same CDR3. This rearrangement joins TRBV7-9 to TRBJ2-5; no clear D. Trimming stripped 5 bases from V and 2 bases from J, with 3 bases between. This CDR3 has 11 amino acids. CDR1 and CDR2 (germline): SEHNR, FQNEAQ (reference sequence). The DNA of the CDR3 is TGTGCCAGCAGCCAACAAGAGACCCAGTACTTC. Amino acid sequence: CASSQQETQYF. Full variable domain (remainder filled in from reference TRBV7-9 and TRBJ2-5): DTGVSQNPRHKITKRGQNVTFRCDPISEHNRLYWYRQTLGQGPEFLTYFQNEAQLEKSRLLSDRFSAERPKGSFSTLEIQRTEQGDSAMYLCASSQQETQYFGPGTRLLVL.

The rearrangement links TRBV6-1 to TRBJ2-3; D assignment may be TRBD1 or TRBD2 (5 bases each). This CDR3 contains 13 residues. Per germline, CDR1 MNHNS and CDR2 SASEGT. V lost 6 bases and J lost 2, with 9 bases in between. The CDR3 region is CASRTDYTDTQYF. The CDR3 DNA follows: TGTGCCAGCAGGACAGACTACACAGATACGCAGTATTTT.

The chain uses TRBV7-2 and TRBJ1-1; 7 bases match TRBD1. Germline V lookup: CDR1 SGHTA, CDR2 FQGNSA. This CDR3 has 13 amino acids. Germline trimming cut 1 base from V and 7 bases from J; bases unmatched to any gene: 3. The CDR3 spells CASSLDAGGEAFF. In DNA form, the CDR3 reads TGTGCCAGCAGCTTAGACGCAGGGGGTGAAGCTTTCTTT.

The rearrangement links TRBV30 to TRBJ1-3; D is perhaps TRBD1 (5 bases). Germline CDR1 reads GTSNPN; CDR2 reads SVGIG (reference sequence). This CDR3 region has 15 residues. Trimming removed 3 bases at V and 0 bases at J, with 12 bases between. The CDR3 DNA sequence: TGTGCCTGGAGATCAGTCGGGGGCTCTGGAAACACCATATATTTT. Its protein product is CAWRSVGGSGNTIYF.

The V call is TRBV5-1, the J call TRBJ2-1; TRBD2 is a possible D gene (6 bases). Trimming took off 4 bases at V and 4 bases at J, with 21 bases between the two ends. From germline, CDR1 is SGHRS and CDR2 YFSETQ. The CDR3 covers 17 residues. CDR3 region: CASSQYPGTVPYNEQFF. CDR3 nucleotides: TGCGCCAGCAGCCAATATCCCGGGACTGTCCCGTACAATGAGCAGTTCTTC.

V and J are TRBV7-6 and TRBJ1-2; 9 bases match TRBD1. J was trimmed by 3 bases and V by 4 bases; bases with no gene match: 3. This CDR3 comprises 14 residues. The V gene's germline CDR1 is SGHVS and CDR2 FNYEAQ. CDR3 nucleotide sequence: TGTGCCAGCAGCTCGGGACAGGGTGACTATGGCTACACCTTC. Translation gives CASSSGQGDYGYTF.

The rearrangement links TRBV29-1 to TRBJ2-3; D remains unclear. The CDR3 runs 12 residues. The V gene's germline CDR1 is SQVTM and CDR2 ANQGSEA. Trimming shortened V by 5 bases and J by 5 bases, and 11 bases separated the two germline ends. CDR3 DNA sequence: TGCAGCGTTCTCGATGTCGGAGATACGCAGTATTTT. It is translated as CSVLDVGDTQYF.

This sequence joins TRBV18 and TRBJ2-3, with D hard to call. Trimming removed 0 bases from V and 4 bases from J, with 14 bases in between. This CDR3 is 16 amino acids long. CDR1 and CDR2 from the germline V gene are KGHSH and LQKENI. Here the CDR3 reads CASSPPGSLRADTQYF. Here the CDR3 DNA reads TGTGCCAGCTCACCACCCGGCAGCCTGAGAGCAGATACGCAGTATTTT.

V usage is TRBV10-2 and J usage is TRBJ2-1, with 13 bases matching TRBD2. The CDR3 totals 14 residues. Looked up from germline, CDR1 is WSHSY and CDR2 is SAAADI. The V segment lost 5 bases and the J segment 8 bases; nucleotides outside the gene matches: 3. DNA of the CDR3: TGCGCCAGCAGTCGGACTAGCGGGAGAGATGAGCAGTTCTTC. Amino acid sequence: CASSRTSGRDEQFF.

V and J are TRBV11-2 and TRBJ1-6; tentative D call: TRBD1 (6 bases). Germline assignment: CDR1 SGHAT and CDR2 FQNNGV. Trimming cost V 2 bases and J 9 bases, with 17 bases left between them. There are 16 residues in the CDR3. In DNA, the CDR3 is TGTGCCAGCAGCTTAACGGGACACCGGGTGGGTTCACCCCTCCACTTT. It is translated as CASSLTGHRVGSPLHF. The whole variable domain, remainder taken from reference TRBV11-2 and TRBJ1-6, is EAGVAQSPRYKIIEKRQSVAFWCNPISGHATLYWYQQILGQGPKLLIQFQNNGVVDDSQLPKDRFSAERLKGVDSTLKIQPAKLEDSAVYLCASSLTGHRVGSPLHFGNGTRLTVT.

The CDR3: CSVARQALMNTEAFF. CDR3 sequence (DNA): TGCAGCGTTGCCCGACAAGCACTCATGAACACTGAAGCTTTCTTT. V gene TRBV29-1 combines with J gene TRBJ1-1; D is unresolved. In germline, CDR1 is SQVTM, CDR2 ANQGSEA. The V end lost 4 bases, the J end lost 0 bases, and 15 bases lay between the germline ends. The CDR3 spans 15 residues.

The J gene is TRBJ2-2, the V gene TRBV6-4, with D tentatively TRBD2 (6 bases). The V gene's germline CDR1 is MRHNA and CDR2 SNTAGT. Trimming took off 0 bases at V and 12 bases at J, with 11 bases between the two ends. The CDR3 has 13 residues. The CDR3 nucleotides read TGTGCCAGCAGTGACTCCGGGAGTGGGAAGCTGTTTTTT. Translation gives CASSDSGSGKLFF.

About this clone: In the same sample, other DNA sequences code for this CDR3. The J gene is TRBJ1-1, the V gene TRBV5-1; D is undetermined. The germline V and J ends were trimmed by 2 bases and 5 bases, with 7 bases remaining between them. Germline V CDR1 and CDR2: SGHRS, YFSETQ. This CDR3 has 12 amino acids. CDR3 sequence (DNA): TGCGCCAGCAGCTTTGGGAATACTGAAGCTTTCTTT. This codes for CASSFGNTEAFF.

The chain links TRBV5-1 to TRBJ1-4; 7 bases are a match to TRBD1. Germline trimming cut 5 bases from V and 0 bases from J; bases unmatched to any gene: 4. This CDR3 region has 15 residues. Per the germline V gene, CDR1 is SGHRS and CDR2 is YFSETQ. Written as DNA, the CDR3 is TGCGCCAGCAGGAGGGACAGCGCAACTAATGAAAAACTGTTTTTT. This sequence encodes CASRRDSATNEKLFF. The variable domain in full, with the rest retrieved from reference TRBV5-1 and TRBJ1-4, is KAGVTQTPRYLIKTRGQQVTLSCSPISGHRSVSWYQQTPGQGLQFLFEYFSETQRNKGNFPGRFSGRQFSNSRSEMNVSTLELGDSALYLCASRRDSATNEKLFFGSGTQLSVL.

This clone was found once. This CDR3 reads CASWGQGAYQPQHF. The CDR3 nucleotides read TGTGCCAGTTGGGGACAGGGGGCTTATCAGCCCCAGCATTTT. The rearrangement joins TRBV19 to TRBJ1-5, with TRBD1 matching 12 bases. Germline CDR1 is LNHDA and CDR2 is SQIVND (reference sequence). Trimming cost V 8 bases and J 5 bases; bases outside gene matches: 4. The CDR3 totals 14 residues.